The rows below give T cell receptor beta chains drawn from one sample of a study of cytomegalovirus exposure and HLA in healthy donors. Assay used: immunoSEQ multiplex PCR; TCRdb lists only in-frame clones, some missing. The sample has 65,000 to 75,000 clones; approximately 74% are singletons. Sequenced sample: PBMCs. The receptors derive from a man aged 35-49 years in good health and CMV-seropositive. CDR3s include the opening cysteine and the closing phenylalanine or tryptophan. Clone size, where shown, is once, few, many, or a class for clones that have expanded.

>.|.|TRBV12-5
CASGLGRIAGNEQYF
>.|TRBJ2-1|TRBV6-4
CASSTTGNAAYNEQFF
>.|TRBJ1-4|TRBV7-9
CASSTQGELFF
>.|TRBJ2-7|TRBV5-4
CASSPRGLKYEQYF
>.|TRBJ2-1|TRBV5-8
CASSVAGWANEQFF
>.|TRBJ1-2|TRBV2
CASSGTGRSGYTF
>.|TRBJ1-2|TRBV29-1
CSVRNRDNYGYTF
>.|TRBJ2-1|TRBV9
CASSGQGSYNEQFF
>.|TRBJ1-2|TRBV5-1
CASSTGQQLNYGYTF
>.|TRBJ2-1|TRBV4-3
CASSQEILAGDWPNEQFF
>.|TRBJ2-7|TRBV5-6
CASSSTGAGAGWEQYF
>few|TRBJ2-7|TRBV18
CASSPNHRGGNEQYF
>.|TRBJ1-2|TRBV30
CAWSESLRGYGYTF
>.|TRBJ2-7|TRBV19
CASSGRQGIGGVEQYF
>.|TRBJ1-1|TRBV30
CAGDRQGTEAFF
>.|TRBJ2-7|TRBV18
CASSPDTSSYEQYF
>.|TRBJ1-3|TRBV5-5
CASSLPGAMSGNTIYF
>.|TRBJ1-1|TRBV6-1
CASSEAQGGEEAFF
>.|TRBJ1-4|TRBV27
CASSPTGQEKLFF
>.|TRBJ2-5|TRBV9
CASTGNAGEGETQYF
>few|TRBJ2-1|TRBV5-1
CASSPTSGLDNEQFF
>.|TRBJ2-5|TRBV10-3
CAISERRASQETQYF
>.|TRBJ1-4|TRBV5-4
CASSAQGQDNEKLFF
>.|TRBJ2-7|TRBV7-2
CASSYGSGPRRYEQYF
>.|TRBJ1-3|TRBV4-2
CASSPGTDSGNTIYF
>few|.|TRBV14
CASSRGQVTYEQYF
>.|TRBJ2-2|TRBV11-3
CASSFELITFRGELFF
>.|TRBJ2-2|TRBV18
CASSPGQTNTGELFF
>.|TRBJ2-7|TRBV19
CASSMGTYRGVYYEQYF